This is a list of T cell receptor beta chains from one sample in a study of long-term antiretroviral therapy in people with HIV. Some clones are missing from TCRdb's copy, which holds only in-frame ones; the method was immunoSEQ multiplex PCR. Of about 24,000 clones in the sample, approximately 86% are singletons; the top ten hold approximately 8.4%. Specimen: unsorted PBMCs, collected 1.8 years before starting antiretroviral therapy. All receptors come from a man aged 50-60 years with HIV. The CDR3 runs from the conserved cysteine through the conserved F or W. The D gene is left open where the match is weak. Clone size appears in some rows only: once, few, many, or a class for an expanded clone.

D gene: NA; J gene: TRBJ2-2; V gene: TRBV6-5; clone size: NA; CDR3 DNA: TGTGCCAGCAGTTACAGCGGCGCGAACACCGGGGAGCTGTTTTTT; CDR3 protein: CASSYSGANTGELFF
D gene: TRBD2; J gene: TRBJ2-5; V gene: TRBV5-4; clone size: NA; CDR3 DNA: TGTGCCAGCAGCCGCGGGGGGGCCTCGGGGGAGACCCAGTACTTC; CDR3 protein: CASSRGGASGETQYF
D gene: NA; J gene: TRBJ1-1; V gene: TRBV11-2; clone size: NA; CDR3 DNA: TGTGCCAGCAGAGCAGGGAGGTCGGTCACTGAAGCTTTCTTT; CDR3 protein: CASRAGRSVTEAFF
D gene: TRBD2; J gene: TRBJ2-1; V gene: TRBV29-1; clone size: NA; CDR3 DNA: TGCAGCGGAGAGGGACTAGTCGGAGGGCAGTTCTTC; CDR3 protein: CSGEGLVGGQFF
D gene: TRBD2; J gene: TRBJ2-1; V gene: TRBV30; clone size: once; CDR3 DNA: TGTGCCTGGAGTTTAGCGGGAGGTTCCTACAATGAGCAGTTCTTC; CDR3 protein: CAWSLAGGSYNEQFF
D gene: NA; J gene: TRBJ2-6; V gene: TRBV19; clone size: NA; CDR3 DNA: TGTGCCAGTAGTGACGTGGGACAACTATCTGGGGCCAACGTCCTGACTTTC; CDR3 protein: CASSDVGQLSGANVLTF
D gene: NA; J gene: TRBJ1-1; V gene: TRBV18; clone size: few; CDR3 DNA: TGTGCCAACTCTTTTGATTTGAACACTGAAGCTTTCTTT; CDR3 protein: CANSFDLNTEAFF
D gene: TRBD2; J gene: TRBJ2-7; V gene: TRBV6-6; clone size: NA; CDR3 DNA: TGTGCCAGCACTCCCTCGGGACTAGCGGATGTATACGAGCAGTACTTC; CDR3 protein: CASTPSGLADVYEQYF
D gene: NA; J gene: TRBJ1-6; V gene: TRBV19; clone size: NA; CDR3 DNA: TGTGCCAGTAGTATACAGGGTTTCGCCAGACATAATTCACCCCTCCACTTT; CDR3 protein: CASSIQGFARHNSPLHF
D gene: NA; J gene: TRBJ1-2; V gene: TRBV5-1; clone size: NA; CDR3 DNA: TGCGCCAGCAGCTTGGCTACCGCGAACTATGGCTACACCTTC; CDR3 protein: CASSLATANYGYTF
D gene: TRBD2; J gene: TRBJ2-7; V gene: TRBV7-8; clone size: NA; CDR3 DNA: TGTGCCAGCAGCGGGGAATGGGGGGGGTCCTACGAGCAGTACTTC; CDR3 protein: CASSGEWGGSYEQYF
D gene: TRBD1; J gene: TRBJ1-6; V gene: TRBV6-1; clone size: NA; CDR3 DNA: TGTGCCAGCAGTGGCGCGGGACAGGTTTATTCACCCCTCCACTTT; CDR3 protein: CASSGAGQVYSPLHF
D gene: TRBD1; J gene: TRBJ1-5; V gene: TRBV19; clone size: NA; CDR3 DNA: TGTGCCAGTAGTATTCGACAGGGGGCGAGCAATCAGCCCCAGCATTTT; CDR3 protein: CASSIRQGASNQPQHF
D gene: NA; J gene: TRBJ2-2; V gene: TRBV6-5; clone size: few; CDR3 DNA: TGTGCCAGCAGTTACGCCGGGGAGCTGTTTTTT; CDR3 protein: CASSYAGELFF
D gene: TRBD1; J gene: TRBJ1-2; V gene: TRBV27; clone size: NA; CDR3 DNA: TGTGCCAGCAGTCCAAGGACAGGGTATGGCTACACCTTC; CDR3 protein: CASSPRTGYGYTF
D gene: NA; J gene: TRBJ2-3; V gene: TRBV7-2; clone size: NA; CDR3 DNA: TGTGCCAGCAGCTCAACACTAGCCCCAGATACGCAGTATTTT; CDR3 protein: CASSSTLAPDTQYF
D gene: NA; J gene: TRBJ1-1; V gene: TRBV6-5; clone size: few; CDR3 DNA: TGTGCCAGCAGTTACGGGCAGGTGAGGAGGAGTGAAGCTTTCTTT; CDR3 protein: CASSYGQVRRSEAFF
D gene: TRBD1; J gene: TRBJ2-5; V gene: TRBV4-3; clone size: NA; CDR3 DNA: TGCGCCAGCAGCCTACAGGGGGCAGAAGAGACCCAGTACTTC; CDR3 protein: CASSLQGAEETQYF
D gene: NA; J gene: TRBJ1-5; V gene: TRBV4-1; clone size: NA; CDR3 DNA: TGCGCCAGCAGCCAACCAGGGGAGTTTCGCAATCAGCCCCAGCATTTT; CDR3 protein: CASSQPGEFRNQPQHF
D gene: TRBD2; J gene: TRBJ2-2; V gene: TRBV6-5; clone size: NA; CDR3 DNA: TGTGCCAGCAATATAGCGGGAGGATACACCGGGGAGCTGTTTTTT; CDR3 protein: CASNIAGGYTGELFF
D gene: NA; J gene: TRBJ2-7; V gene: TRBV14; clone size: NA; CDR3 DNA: TGTGCCAGCAGCGAAGAGTGGTGGCGGCGCCCATACGAGCAGTACTTC; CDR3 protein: CASSEEWWRRPYEQYF
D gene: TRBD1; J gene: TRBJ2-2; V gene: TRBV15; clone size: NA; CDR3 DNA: TGTGCCACCAGCAGAGTTGGACAGGTCAGGGCCGGGGAGCTGTTTTTT; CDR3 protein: CATSRVGQVRAGELFF
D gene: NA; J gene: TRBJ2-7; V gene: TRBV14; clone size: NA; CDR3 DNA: TGTGCCAGCCTACCGTATGGGGGCCCCTCCTACGAGCAGTACTTC; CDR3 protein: CASLPYGGPSYEQYF
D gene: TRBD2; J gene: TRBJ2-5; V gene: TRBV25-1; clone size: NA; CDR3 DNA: TGTGCCAGCAGTGGGGGGACGGGACTAGCGGGAGAGACCCAGTACTTC; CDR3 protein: CASSGGTGLAGETQYF
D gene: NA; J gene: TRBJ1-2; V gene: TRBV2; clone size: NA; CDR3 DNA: TGTGCCAGCAGTACAGGGTGGGCTTACTATGGCTACACCTTC; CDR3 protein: CASSTGWAYYGYTF
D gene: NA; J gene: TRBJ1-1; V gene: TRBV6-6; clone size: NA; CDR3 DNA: TGTGCCAGCAGCGACACCAGTGGCACTGAAGCTTTCTTT; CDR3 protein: CASSDTSGTEAFF
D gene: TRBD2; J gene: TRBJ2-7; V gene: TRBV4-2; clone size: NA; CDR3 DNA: TGTGCCAGCAGCCGGTCGGGACTAGCGGGAGTCGACGAGCAGTACTTC; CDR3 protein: CASSRSGLAGVDEQYF
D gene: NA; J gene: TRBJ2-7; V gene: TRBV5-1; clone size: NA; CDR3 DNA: TGCGCCAGCAGCTGGGGTGTCTCCTACGAGCAGTACTTC; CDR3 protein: CASSWGVSYEQYF
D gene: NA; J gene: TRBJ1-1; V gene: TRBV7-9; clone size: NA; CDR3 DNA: TGTGCCAGCAACCCAGGACCCGGACAGTTGAACACTGAAGCTTTCTTT; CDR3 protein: CASNPGPGQLNTEAFF